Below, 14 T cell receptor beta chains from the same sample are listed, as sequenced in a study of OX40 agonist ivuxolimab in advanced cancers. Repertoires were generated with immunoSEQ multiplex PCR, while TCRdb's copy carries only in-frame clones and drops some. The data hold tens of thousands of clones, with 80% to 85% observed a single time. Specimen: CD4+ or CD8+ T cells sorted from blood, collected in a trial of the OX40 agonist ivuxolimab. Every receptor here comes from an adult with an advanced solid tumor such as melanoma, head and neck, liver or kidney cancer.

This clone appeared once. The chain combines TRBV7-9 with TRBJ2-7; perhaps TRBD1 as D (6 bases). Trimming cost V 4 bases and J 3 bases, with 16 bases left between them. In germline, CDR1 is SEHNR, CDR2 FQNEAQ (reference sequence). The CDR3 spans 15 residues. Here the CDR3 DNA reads TGTGCCAGCAGCTCCTCAGGGGCGGACGGCTACGAGCAGTACTTC. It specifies CASSSSGADGYEQYF.

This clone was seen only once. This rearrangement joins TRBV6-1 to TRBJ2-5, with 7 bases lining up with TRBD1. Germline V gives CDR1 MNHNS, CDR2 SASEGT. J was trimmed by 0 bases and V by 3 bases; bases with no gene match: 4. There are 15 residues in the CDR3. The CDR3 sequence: CASSDWDRHQETQYF. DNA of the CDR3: TGTGCCAGCAGTGATTGGGACAGACACCAAGAGACCCAGTACTTC.

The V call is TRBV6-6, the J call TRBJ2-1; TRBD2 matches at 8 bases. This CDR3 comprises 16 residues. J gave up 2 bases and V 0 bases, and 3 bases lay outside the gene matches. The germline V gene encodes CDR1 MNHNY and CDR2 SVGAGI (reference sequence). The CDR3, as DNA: TGTGCCAGCAGTTACTCAACCGGGGGGGCCTACAATGAGCAGTTCTTC. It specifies CASSYSTGGAYNEQFF.

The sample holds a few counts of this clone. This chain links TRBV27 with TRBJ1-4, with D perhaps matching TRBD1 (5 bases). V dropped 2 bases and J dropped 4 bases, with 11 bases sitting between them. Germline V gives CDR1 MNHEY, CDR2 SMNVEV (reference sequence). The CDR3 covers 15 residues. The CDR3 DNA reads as TGTGCCAGCAGTTTAGCGGGACGGATTAATGAAAAACTGTTTTTT. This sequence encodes CASSLAGRINEKLFF.

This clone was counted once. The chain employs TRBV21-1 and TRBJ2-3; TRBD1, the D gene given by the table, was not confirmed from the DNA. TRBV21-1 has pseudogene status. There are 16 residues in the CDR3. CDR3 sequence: CASRGQDRVHPDTQYF. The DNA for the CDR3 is TGTGCCAGCAGGGGACAAGACAGGGTTCACCCAGATACGCAGTATTTT.

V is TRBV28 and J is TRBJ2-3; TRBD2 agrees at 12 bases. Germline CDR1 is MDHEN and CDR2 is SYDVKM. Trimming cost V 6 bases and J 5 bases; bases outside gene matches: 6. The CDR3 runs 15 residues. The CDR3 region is CASSLAGGNLDTQYF. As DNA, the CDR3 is TGTGCCAGCAGCCTAGCGGGGGGGAACCTAGATACGCAGTATTTT.

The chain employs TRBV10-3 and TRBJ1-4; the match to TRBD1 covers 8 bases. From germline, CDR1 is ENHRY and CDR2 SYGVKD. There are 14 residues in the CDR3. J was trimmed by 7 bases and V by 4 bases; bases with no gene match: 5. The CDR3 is CAISAGQGSEKLFF. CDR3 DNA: TGTGCCATCAGTGCCGGACAGGGTAGTGAAAAACTGTTTTTT.

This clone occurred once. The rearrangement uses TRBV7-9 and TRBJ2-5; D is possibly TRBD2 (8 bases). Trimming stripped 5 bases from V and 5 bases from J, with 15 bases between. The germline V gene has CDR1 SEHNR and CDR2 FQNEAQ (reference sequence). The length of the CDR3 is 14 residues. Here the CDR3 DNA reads TGTGCCAGCAGCCGCGGGGGGACAGCGGAGACCCAGTACTTC. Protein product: CASSRGGTAETQYF.

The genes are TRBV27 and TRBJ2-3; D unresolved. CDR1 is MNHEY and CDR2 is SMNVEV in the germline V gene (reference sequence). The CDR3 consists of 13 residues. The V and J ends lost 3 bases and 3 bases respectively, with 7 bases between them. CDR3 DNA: TGTGCCAGCAGTTTCCGGTGGACAGATACGCAGTATTTT. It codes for CASSFRWTDTQYF.

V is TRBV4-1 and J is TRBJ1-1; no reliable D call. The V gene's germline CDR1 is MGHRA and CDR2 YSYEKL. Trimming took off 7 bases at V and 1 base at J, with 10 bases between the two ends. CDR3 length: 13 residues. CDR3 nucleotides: TGCGCCAGCACCGGGCCGACGAACACTGAAGCTTTCTTT. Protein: CASTGPTNTEAFF.

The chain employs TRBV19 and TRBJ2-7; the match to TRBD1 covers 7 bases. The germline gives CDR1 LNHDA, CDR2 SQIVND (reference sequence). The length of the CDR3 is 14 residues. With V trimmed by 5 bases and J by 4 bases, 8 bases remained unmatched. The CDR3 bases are TGTGCCAGTAGTCCCTCCGAGGGGGCTTACGAGCAGTACTTC. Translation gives CASSPSEGAYEQYF.

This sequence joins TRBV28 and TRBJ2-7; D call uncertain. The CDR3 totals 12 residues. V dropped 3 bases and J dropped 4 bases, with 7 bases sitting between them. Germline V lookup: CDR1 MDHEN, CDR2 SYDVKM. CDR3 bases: TGTGCCAGCAGTTTGGGATCTTACGAGCAGTACTTC. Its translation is CASSLGSYEQYF.

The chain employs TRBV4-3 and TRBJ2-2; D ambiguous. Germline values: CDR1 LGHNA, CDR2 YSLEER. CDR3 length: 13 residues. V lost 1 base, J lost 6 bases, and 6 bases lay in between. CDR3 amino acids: CASSQGMAGELFF. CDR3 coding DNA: TGCGCCAGCAGCCAAGGAATGGCCGGGGAGCTGTTTTTT.

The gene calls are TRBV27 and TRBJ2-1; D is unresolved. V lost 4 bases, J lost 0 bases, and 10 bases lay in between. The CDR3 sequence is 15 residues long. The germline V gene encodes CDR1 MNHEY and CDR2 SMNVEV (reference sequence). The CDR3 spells CASSSPISSYNEQFF. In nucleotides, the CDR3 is TGTGCCAGCAGTTCCCCCATAAGCTCCTACAATGAGCAGTTCTTC.